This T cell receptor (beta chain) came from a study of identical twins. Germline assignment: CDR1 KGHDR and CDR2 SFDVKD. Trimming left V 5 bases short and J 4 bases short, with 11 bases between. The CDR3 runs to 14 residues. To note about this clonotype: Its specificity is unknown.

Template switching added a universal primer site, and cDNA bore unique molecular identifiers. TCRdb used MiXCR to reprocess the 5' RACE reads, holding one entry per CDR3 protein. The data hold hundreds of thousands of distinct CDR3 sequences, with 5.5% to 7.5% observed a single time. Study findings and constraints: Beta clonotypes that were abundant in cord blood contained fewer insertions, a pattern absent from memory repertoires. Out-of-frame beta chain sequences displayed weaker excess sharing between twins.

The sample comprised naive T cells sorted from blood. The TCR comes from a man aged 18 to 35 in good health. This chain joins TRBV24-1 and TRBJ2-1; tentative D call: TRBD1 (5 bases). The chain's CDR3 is CATSGLTEYNEQFF. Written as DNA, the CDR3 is TGTGCCACCAGTGGGCTGACAGAGTACAATGAGCAGTTCTTC.